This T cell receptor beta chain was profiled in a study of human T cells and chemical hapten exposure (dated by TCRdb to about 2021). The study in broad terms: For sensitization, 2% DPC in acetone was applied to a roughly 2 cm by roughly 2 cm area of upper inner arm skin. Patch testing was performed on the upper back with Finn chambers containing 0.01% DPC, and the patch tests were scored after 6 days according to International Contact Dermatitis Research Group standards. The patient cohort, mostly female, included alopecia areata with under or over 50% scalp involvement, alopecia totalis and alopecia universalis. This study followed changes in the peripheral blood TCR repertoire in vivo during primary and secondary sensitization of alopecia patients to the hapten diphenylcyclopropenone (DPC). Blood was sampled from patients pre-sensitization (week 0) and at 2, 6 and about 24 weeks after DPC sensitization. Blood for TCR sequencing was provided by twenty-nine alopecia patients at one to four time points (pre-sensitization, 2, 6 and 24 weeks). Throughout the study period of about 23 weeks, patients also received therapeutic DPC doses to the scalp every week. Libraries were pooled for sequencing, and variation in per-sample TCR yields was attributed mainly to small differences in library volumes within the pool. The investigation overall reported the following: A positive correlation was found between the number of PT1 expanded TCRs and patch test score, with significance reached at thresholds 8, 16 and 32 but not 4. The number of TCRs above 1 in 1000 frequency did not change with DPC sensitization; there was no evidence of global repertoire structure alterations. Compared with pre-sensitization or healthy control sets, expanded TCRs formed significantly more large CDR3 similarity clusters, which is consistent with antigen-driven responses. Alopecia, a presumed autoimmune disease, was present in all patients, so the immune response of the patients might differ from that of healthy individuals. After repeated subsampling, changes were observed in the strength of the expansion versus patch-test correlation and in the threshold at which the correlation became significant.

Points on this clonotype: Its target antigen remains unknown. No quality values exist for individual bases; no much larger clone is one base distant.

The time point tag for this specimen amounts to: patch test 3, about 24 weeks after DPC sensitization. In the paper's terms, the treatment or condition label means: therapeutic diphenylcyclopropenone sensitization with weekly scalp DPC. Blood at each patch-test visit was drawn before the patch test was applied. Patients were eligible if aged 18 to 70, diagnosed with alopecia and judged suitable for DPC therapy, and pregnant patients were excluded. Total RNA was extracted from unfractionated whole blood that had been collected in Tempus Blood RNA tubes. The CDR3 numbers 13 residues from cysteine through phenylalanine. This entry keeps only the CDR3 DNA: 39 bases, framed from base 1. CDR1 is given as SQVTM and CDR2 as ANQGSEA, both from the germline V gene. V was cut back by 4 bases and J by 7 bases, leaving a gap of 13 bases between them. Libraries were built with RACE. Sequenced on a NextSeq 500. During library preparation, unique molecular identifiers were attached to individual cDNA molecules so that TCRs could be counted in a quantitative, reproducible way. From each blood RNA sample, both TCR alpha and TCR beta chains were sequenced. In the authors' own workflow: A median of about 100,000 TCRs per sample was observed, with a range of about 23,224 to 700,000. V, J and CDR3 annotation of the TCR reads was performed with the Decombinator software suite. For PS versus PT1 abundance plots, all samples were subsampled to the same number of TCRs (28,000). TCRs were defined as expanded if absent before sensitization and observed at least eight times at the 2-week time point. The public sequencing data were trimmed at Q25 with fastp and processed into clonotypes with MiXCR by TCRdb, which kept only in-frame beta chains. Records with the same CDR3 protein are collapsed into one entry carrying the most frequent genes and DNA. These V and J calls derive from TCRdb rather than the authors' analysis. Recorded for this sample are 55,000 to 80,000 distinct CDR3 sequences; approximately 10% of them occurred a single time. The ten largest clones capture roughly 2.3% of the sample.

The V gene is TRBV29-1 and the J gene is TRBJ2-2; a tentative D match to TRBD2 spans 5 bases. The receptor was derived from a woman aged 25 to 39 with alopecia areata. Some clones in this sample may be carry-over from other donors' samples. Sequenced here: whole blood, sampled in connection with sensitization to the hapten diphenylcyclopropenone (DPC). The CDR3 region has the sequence CSVAPTEGGELFF. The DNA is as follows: TGCAGCGTTGCACCAACAGAGGGCGGGGAGCTGTTTTTT.